Each of the 5 T cell receptor beta chains below was sequenced from the same sample in a study of shared clonotypes between healthy human individuals. The naive CD8 fraction comprised CD45RO-negative cells positively selected for CCR7 and excluded terminally differentiated effector memory CD45RA+ cells. The data were produced by immunoSEQ multiplex PCR, yet TCRdb's version contains in-frame clones alone and is incomplete. Seen here are about 1.9 million clones, around 93% observed once, and the top ten hold under 2%. Sequencing was performed on naive CD8+ T cells from PBMCs. These receptors were collected from a man aged 18-30 years in good health. Some clones in this sample may be carry-over from other donors' samples.

The gene calls are TRBV5-6 and TRBJ2-7; D is unresolved. Germline CDR1 and CDR2: SGHDT and YYEEEE. This CDR3 comprises 15 residues. Trimming took off 4 bases at V and 4 bases at J, with 18 bases between the two ends. In DNA form, the CDR3 reads TGTGCCAGCAGCCCAAAGGACCGAGAGGTTTACGAGCAGTACTTC. This encodes CASSPKDREVYEQYF.

The chain's CDR3 is CASSLGGPYGYTF. In DNA, the CDR3 is TGTGCCAGCAGCTTAGGAGGGCCCTATGGCTACACCTTC. J is TRBJ1-2 and V is TRBV7-9; D is undetermined. Germline V gene lookup returns CDR1 SEHNR and CDR2 FQNEAQ (reference sequence). Trimming removed 1 base at V and 4 bases at J, with 7 bases between. The CDR3 extends over 13 amino acids.

The J gene is TRBJ2-7, the V gene TRBV6-6; weak D call: TRBD1 (5 bases). The germline gives CDR1 MNHNY, CDR2 SVGAGI (reference sequence). Trimming removed 4 bases at V and 6 bases at J, with 13 bases between. The length of the CDR3 is 13 residues. The CDR3 region has the DNA TGTGCCAGCAGTTCCAAACAGGTCCTCGAGCAGTACTTC. This gives the protein CASSSKQVLEQYF.

The gene calls are TRBV9 and TRBJ2-3; D call uncertain. Trimming left V 1 base short and J 0 bases short, with 18 bases between. In germline, CDR1 is SGDLS, CDR2 YYNGEE. The CDR3 consists of 18 residues. CDR3 in DNA: TGTGCCAGCAGCGTACGGAGCGCCGACTTCGAAAGCACAGATACGCAGTATTTT. Protein product: CASSVRSADFESTDTQYF.

The V gene is TRBV27, the J gene TRBJ1-6; a weak D match, TRBD1 (5 bases). V dropped 3 bases and J dropped 8 bases, with 11 bases sitting between them. Germline assignment: CDR1 MNHEY and CDR2 SMNVEV (reference sequence). There are 14 residues in the CDR3. The CDR3 sequence: CASSFRAVDSPLHF. In nucleotides, the CDR3 is TGTGCCAGCAGTTTCAGGGCGGTTGATTCACCCCTCCACTTT.